These T cell receptor beta chains were read from a single sample in a study of Graves' ophthalmopathy and Graves' hyperthyroidism. TCRdb called the multiplex PCR reads again in MiXCR, with one record for every CDR3 protein. Of about 370,000 distinct CDR3 sequences in the sample, approximately 17% were seen once. Source material: peripheral blood. The origin of the receptors is an adult woman with stable Graves' hyperthyroidism. Both conserved end residues are part of each CDR3. The D gene is left open where the match is weak. Clone size, where shown, is once, few, many, or a class for clones that have expanded.

j_call v_call clone_size d_call cdr3_aa cdr3_nt
TRBJ2-5 TRBV29-1 many NA CSVVTGLVETQYF TGCAGCGTGGTTACAGGGTTAGTAGAGACCCAGTACTTC
TRBJ2-7 TRBV9 few TRBD2 CASSPRLAGVNGEQYF TGTGCCAGCAGCCCCCGACTAGCGGGAGTGAATGGGGAGCAGTACTTC
TRBJ1-5 TRBV5-6 many NA CASSLGTQPQHF TGTGCCAGCAGCTTGGGGACTCAGCCCCAGCATTTT
TRBJ2-4 TRBV28 few TRBD1 CASFDRGNIQYF TGTGCCAGCTTTGACAGGGGGAACATTCAGTACTTC
TRBJ2-7 TRBV20-1 many TRBD2 CSASGLAGSSYEQYF TGCAGTGCGTCAGGACTAGCGGGCAGCTCCTACGAGCAGTACTTC
TRBJ1-1 TRBV6-2/TRBV6-3 NA NA CASSYQEPHEAFF TGTGCCAGCAGTTACCAGGAGCCCCATGAAGCTTTCTTT
TRBJ1-4 TRBV7-8 NA NA CASSLGRRVNEKLFF TGTGCCAGCAGCTTAGGTCGCCGCGTTAATGAAAAACTGTTTTTT
TRBJ2-2 TRBV6-2/TRBV6-3 NA TRBD2 CASRTMTSGITGELWF TGTGCCAGCAGGACGATGACTAGCGGGATCACCGGGGAGCTGTGGTTT
TRBJ1-1 TRBV28 NA NA CASSVVGAFAEAFF TGTGCCAGCAGTGTCGTGGGGGCGTTCGCTGAAGCTTTCTTT
TRBJ1-3 TRBV6-1 many NA CASSRHDSGNTIYF TGTGCCAGCAGTCGACACGACTCTGGAAACACCATATATTTT
TRBJ2-2 TRBV6-2/TRBV6-3 many NA CASTLRVARTGELFF TGTGCCAGCACTCTGCGGGTGGCTCGGACCGGGGAGCTGTTTTTT
TRBJ2-7 TRBV28 many NA CASSLALAGPREQYF TGTGCCAGCAGTCTCGCTTTGGCGGGACCTCGCGAGCAGTACTTC
TRBJ2-7 TRBV20-1 many NA CSARVGPGINYEQYF TGCAGTGCTAGAGTTGGGCCAGGGATTAATTACGAGCAGTACTTC
TRBJ2-7 TRBV30 many NA CAWSPHRRADEQYF TGTGCCTGGAGTCCGCATCGGAGAGCTGACGAGCAGTACTTC
TRBJ2-7 TRBV28 many NA CASSGGAGSSYEQYF TGTGCCAGCAGTGGTGGGGCAGGGAGCTCCTACGAGCAGTACTTC
TRBJ1-5 TRBV12-3/TRBV12-4 NA NA CASSSSGDAQPQHF TGTGCCAGCAGTAGCTCAGGGGACGCGCAGCCCCAGCATTTT
TRBJ2-5 TRBV12-3/TRBV12-4 NA NA CASSRQSTQYF TGTGCCAGCAGTCGGCAGAGTACCCAGTACTTC
TRBJ2-7 TRBV2 NA TRBD2 CASSDPRRGAAGSEQYF TGTGCCAGCAGTGACCCCAGGCGGGGGGCGGCTGGGAGCGAGCAGTACTTC